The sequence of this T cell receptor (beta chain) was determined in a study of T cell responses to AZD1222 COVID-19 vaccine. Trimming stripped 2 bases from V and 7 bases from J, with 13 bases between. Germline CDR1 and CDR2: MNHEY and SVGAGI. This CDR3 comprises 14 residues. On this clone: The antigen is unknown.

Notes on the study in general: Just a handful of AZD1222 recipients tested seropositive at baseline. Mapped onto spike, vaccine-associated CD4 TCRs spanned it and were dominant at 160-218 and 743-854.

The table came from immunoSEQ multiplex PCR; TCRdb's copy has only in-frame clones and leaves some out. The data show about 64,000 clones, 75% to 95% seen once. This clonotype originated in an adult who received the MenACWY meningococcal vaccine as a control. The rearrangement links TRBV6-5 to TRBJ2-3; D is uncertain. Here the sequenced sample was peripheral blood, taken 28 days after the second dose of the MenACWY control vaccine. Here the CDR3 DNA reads TGTGCCAGCAGTTACGGTCAGGCGGAGAATACGCAGTATTTT. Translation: CASSYGQAENTQYF.